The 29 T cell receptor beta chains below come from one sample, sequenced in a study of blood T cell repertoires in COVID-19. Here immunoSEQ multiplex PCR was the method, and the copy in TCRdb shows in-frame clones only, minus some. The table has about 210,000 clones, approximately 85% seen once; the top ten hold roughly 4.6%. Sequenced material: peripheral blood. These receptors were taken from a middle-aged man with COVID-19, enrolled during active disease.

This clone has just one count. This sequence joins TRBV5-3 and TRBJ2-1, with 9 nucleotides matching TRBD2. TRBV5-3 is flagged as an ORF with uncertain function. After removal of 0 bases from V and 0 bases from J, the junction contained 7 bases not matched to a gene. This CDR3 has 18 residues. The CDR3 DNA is TGTGCCAGAAGCTTGGGGCTAGCGGGAAAGAGCTCCTACAATGAGCAGTTCTTC. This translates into CARSLGLAGKSSYNEQFF.

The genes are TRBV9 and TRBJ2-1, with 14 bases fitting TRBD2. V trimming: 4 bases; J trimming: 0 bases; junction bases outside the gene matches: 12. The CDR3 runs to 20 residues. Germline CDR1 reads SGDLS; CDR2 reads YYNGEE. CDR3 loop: CASSTRTSGGSSSSYNEQFF. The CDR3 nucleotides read TGTGCCAGCAGCACCCGGACTAGCGGGGGGTCCTCAAGCTCCTACAATGAGCAGTTCTTC.

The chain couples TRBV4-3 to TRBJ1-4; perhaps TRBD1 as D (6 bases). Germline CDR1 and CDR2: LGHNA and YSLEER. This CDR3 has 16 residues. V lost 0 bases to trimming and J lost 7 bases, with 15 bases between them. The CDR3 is CASSQDPQSRGEKLFF. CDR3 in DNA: TGCGCCAGCAGCCAAGATCCTCAGTCCAGGGGTGAAAAACTGTTTTTT.

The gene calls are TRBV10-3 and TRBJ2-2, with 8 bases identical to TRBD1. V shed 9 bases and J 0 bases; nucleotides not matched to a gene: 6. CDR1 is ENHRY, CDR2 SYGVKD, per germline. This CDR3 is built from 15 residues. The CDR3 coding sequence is TGTGCCATTGGGACAGGCCGAGCGAACACCGGGGAGCTGTTTTTT. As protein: CAIGTGRANTGELFF.

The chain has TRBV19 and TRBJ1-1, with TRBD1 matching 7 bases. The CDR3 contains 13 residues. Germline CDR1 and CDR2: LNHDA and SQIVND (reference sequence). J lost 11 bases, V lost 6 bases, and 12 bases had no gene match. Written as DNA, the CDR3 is TGTGCCAGTAGCCCACAGGGGTCGGGGTTGGCTTTCTTT. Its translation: CASSPQGSGLAFF.

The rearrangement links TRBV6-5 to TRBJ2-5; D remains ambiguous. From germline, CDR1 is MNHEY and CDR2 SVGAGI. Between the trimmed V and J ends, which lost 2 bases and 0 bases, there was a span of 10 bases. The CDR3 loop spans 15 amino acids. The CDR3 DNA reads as TGTGCCAGCAGTTACGCCACAAACCACCAAGAGACCCAGTACTTC. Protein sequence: CASSYATNHQETQYF.

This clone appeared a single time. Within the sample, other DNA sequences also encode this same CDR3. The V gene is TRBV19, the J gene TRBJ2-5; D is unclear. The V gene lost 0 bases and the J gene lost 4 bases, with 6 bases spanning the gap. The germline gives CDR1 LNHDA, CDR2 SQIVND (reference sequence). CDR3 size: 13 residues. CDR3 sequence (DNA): TGTGCCAGTAGTATAGACCGGTCAGAGACCCAGTACTTC. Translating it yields CASSIDRSETQYF.

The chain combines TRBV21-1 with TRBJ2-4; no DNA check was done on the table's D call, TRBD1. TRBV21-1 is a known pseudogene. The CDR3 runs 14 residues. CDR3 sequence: CASSTGTGRYIQYF. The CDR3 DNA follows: TGTGCCAGCAGTACCGGGACAGGGAGGTACATTCAGTACTTC.

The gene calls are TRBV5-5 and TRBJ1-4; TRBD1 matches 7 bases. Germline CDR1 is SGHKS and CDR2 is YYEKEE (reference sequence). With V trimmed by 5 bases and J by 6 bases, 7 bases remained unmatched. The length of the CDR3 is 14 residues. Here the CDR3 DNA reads TGTGCCAGCAGGCCAATTACAGGGGATGAAAAACTGTTTTTT. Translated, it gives CASRPITGDEKLFF.

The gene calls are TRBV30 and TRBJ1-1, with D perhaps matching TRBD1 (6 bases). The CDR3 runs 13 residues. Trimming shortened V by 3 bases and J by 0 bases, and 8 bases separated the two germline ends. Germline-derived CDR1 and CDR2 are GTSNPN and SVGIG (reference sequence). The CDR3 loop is CAWSGTLNTEAFF. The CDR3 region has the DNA TGTGCCTGGAGCGGGACACTGAACACTGAAGCTTTCTTT. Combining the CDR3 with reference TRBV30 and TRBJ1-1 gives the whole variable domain SQTIHQWPATLVQPVGSPLSLECTVEGTSNPNLYWYRQAAGRGLQLLFYSVGIGQISSEVPQNLSASRPQDRQFILSSKKLLLSDSGFYLCAWSGTLNTEAFFGQGTRLTVV.

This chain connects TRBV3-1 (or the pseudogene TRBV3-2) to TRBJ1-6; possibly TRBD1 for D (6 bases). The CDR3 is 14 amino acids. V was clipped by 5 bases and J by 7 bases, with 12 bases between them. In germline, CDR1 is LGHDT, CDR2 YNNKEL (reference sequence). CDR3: CASSSRTENSPLHF. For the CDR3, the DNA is TGTGCCAGCAGCAGTCGGACAGAGAATTCACCCCTCCACTTT.

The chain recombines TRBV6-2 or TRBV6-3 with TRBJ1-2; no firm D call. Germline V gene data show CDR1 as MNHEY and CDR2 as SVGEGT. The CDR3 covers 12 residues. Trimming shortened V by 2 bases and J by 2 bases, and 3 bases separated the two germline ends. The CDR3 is CASSYENYGYTF. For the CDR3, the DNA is TGTGCCAGCAGTTACGAGAACTATGGCTACACCTTC.

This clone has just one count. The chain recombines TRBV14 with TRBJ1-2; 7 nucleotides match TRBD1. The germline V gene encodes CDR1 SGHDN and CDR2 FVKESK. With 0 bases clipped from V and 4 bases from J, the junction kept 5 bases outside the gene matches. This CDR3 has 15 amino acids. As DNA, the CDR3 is TGTGCCAGCAGCCAAGATCCGGGACAGATCTATGGCTACACCTTC. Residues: CASSQDPGQIYGYTF. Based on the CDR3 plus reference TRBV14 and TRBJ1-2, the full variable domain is EAGVTQFPSHSVIEKGQTVTLRCDPISGHDNLYWYRRVMGKEIKFLLHFVKESKQDESGMPNNRFLAERTGGTYSTLKVQPAELEDSGVYFCASSQDPGQIYGYTFGSGTRLTVV.

The DNA for the CDR3 is TGCGCCAGCAGCTCGGGGGACAGCAACACCGGGGAGCTGTTTTTT. It translates to CASSSGDSNTGELFF. The chain links TRBV5-1 to TRBJ2-2, with D possibly TRBD1 on 7 matching bases. V dropped 3 bases and J dropped 2 bases, with 11 bases sitting between them. CDR1 is SGHRS and CDR2 is YFSETQ in the germline V gene. The CDR3 is 15 amino acids.

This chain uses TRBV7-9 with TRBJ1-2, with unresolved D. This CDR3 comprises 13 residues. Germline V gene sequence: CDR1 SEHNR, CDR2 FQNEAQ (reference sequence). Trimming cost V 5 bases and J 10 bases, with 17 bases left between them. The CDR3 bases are TGTGCCAGCAGCGTAGGAGCCAGGACTGACTACACCTTC. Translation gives CASSVGARTDYTF.

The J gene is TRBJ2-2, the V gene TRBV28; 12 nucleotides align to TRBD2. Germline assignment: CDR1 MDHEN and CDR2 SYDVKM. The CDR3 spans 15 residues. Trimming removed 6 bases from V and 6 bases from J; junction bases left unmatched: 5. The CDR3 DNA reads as TGTGCCAGCAGCCTAGCGGGGGGGCCGGCCGGGGAGCTGTTTTTT. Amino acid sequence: CASSLAGGPAGELFF.

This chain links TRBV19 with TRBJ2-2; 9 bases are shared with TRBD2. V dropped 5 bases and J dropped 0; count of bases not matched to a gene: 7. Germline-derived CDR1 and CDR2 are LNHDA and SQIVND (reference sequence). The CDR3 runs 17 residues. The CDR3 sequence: CASSAGTSSTNTGELFF. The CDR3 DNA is TGTGCCAGTAGTGCCGGGACTAGCAGTACGAACACCGGGGAGCTGTTTTTT. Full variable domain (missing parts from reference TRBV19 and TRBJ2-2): DGGITQSPKYLFRKEGQNVTLSCEQNLNHDAMYWYRQDPGQGLRLIYYSQIVNDFQKGDIAEGYSVSREKKESFPLTVTSAQKNPTAFYLCASSAGTSSTNTGELFFGEGSRLTVL.

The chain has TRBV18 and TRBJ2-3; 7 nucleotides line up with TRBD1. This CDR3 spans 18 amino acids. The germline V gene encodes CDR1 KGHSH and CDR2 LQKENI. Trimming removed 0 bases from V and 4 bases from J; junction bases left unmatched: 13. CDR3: CASSPPRGQVGPPDTQYF. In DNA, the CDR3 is TGTGCCAGCTCACCACCGAGAGGACAGGTTGGGCCCCCAGATACGCAGTATTTT.

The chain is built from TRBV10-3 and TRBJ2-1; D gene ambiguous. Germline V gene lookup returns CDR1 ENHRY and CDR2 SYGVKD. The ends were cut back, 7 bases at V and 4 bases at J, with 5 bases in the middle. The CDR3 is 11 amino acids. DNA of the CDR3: TGTGCCATCAAGCTTTACAATGAGCAGTTCTTC. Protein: CAIKLYNEQFF.

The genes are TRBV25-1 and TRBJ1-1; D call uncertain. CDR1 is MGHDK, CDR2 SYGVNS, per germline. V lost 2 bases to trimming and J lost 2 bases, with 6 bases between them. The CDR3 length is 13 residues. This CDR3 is CASSEEGNTEAFF. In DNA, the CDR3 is TGTGCCAGCAGTGAAGAGGGAAACACTGAAGCTTTCTTT.

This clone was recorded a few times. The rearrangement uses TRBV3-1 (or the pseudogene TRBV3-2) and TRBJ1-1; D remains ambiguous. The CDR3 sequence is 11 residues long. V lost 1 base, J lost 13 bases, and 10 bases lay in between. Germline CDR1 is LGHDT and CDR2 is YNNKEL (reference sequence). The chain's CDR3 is CASSQGRYDFF. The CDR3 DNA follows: TGTGCCAGCAGCCAAGGGAGGTATGATTTCTTT.

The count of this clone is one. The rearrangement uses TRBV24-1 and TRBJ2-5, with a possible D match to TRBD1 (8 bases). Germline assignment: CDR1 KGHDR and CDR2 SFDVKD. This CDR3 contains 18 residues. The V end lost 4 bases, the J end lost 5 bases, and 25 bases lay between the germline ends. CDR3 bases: TGTGCCACCAGTGACCGGACAGGGAGGGATCGGTTACCGGAGACCCAGTACTTC. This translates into CATSDRTGRDRLPETQYF.

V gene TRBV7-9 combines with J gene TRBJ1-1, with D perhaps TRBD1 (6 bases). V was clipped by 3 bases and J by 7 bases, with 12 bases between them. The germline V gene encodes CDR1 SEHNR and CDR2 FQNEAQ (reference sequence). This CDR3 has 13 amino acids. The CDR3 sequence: CASSFRDNGEAFF. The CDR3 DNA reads TGTGCCAGCAGCTTTCGGGACAACGGTGAAGCTTTCTTT.

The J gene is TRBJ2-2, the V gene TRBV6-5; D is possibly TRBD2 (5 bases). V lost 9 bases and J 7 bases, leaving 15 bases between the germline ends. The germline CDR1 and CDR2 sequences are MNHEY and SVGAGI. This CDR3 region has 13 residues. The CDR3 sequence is CASGADTVGELFF. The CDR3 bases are TGTGCCAGTGGAGCGGATACCGTCGGGGAGCTGTTTTTT.

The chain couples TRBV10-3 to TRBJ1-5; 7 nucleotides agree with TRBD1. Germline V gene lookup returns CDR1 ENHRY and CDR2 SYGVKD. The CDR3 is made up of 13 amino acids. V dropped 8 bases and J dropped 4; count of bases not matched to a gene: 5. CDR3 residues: CAIWPGGNQPQHF. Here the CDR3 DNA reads TGTGCCATCTGGCCAGGGGGAAATCAGCCCCAGCATTTT.

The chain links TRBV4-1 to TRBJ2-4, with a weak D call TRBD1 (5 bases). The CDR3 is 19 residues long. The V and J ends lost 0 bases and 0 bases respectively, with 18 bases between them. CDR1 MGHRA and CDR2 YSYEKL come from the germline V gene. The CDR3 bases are TGCGCCAGCAGCCAAGATAAGGGGCTTCACGGCCTAGCCAAAAACATTCAGTACTTC. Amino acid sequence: CASSQDKGLHGLAKNIQYF.

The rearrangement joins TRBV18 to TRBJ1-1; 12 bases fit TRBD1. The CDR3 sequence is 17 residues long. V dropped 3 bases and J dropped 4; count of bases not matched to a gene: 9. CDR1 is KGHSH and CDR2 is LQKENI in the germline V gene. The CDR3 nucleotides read TGTGCCAGCTCACCGATCTTGGGACAGGGGGCGAGCACTGAAGCTTTCTTT. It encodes CASSPILGQGASTEAFF.

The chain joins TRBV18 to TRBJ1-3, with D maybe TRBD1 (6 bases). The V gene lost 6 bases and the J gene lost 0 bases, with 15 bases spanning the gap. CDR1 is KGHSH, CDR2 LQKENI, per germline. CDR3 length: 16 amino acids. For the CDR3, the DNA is TGTGCCAGCTCTTTGACGGACAGTGACTCTGGAAACACCATATATTTT. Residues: CASSLTDSDSGNTIYF. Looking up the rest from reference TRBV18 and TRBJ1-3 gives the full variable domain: NAGVMQNPRHLVRRRGQEARLRCSPMKGHSHVYWYRQLPEEGLKFMVYLQKENIIDESGMPKERFSAEFPKEGPSILRIQQVVRGDSAAYFCASSLTDSDSGNTIYFGEGSWLTVV.

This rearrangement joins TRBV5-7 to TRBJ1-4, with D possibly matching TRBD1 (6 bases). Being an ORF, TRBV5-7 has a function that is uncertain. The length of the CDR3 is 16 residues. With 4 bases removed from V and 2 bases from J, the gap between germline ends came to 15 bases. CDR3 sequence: CASSEGQGDTNEKLFF. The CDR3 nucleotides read TGTGCCAGCAGCGAGGGACAAGGCGATACTAATGAAAAACTGTTTTTT.